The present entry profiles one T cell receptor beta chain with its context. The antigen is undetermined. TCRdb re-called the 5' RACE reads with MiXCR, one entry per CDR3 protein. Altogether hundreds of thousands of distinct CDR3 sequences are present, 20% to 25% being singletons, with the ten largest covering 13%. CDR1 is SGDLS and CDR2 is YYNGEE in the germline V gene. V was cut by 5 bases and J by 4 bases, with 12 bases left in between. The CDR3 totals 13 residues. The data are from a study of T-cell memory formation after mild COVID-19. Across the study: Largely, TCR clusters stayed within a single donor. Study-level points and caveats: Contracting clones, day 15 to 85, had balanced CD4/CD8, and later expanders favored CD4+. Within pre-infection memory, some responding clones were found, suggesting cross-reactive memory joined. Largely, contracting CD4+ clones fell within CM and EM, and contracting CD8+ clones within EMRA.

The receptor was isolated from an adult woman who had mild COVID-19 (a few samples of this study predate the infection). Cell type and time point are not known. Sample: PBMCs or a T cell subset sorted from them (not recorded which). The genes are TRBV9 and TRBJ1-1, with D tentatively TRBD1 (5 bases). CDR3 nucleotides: TGTGCCAGCAGTGAGGGGTTGAGCACTGAAGCTTTCTTT. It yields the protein CASSEGLSTEAFF.